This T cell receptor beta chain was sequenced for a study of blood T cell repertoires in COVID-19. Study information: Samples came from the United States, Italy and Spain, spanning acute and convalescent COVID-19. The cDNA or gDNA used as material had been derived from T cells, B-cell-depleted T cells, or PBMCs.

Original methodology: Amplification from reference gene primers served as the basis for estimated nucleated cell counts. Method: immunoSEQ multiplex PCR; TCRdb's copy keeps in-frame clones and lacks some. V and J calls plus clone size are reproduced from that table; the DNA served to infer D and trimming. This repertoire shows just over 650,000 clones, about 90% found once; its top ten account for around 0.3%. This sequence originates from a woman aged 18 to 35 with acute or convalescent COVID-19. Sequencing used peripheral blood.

The CDR3 region is CASSFSGQVDGYTF. For the CDR3, the DNA is TGTGCCAGCAGTTTCTCCGGACAGGTTGATGGCTACACCTTC. V and J are TRBV6-5 and TRBJ1-2; 7 bases fit TRBD1. V lost 4 bases, J lost 6 bases, and 8 bases stayed unmatched. Germline V CDR1 and CDR2: MNHEY, SVGAGI. The CDR3 is 14 residues long.